The source of this T cell receptor beta chain is a study of cytotoxic CD8 clonotypes in ibrutinib-treated CLL. The data were produced by immunoSEQ multiplex PCR, yet TCRdb's version contains in-frame clones alone and is incomplete. Found here are 16,000 or so clones, around 67% of them singletons; the top ten hold approximately 20%. CDR3 length: 12 residues. Germline-derived CDR1 and CDR2 are SGHNT and YYREEE (reference sequence). V dropped 10 bases and J dropped 6; count of bases not matched to a gene: 5. The chain joins TRBV5-4 to TRBJ2-7; 12 bases line up with TRBD1. The input for sequencing was PBMCs, taken before ibrutinib treatment. The receptor was isolated from a human donor with chronic lymphocytic leukemia. The CDR3 sequence is CAGGTGGSEQYF. The CDR3 coding sequence is TGTGCCGGAGGGACAGGGGGCAGCGAGCAGTACTTC.